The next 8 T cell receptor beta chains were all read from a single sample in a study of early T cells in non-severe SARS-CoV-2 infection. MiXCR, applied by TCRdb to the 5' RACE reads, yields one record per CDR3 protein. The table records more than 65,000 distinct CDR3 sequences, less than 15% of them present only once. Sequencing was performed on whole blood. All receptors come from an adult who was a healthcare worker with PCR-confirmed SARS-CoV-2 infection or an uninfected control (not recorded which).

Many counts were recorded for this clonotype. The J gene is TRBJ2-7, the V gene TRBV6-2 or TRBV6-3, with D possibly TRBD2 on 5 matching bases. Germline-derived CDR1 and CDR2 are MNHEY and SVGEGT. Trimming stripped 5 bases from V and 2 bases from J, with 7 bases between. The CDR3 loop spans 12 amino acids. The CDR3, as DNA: TGTGCCAGCAGTCAACTAGCCTACGAGCAGTACTTC. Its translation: CASSQLAYEQYF.

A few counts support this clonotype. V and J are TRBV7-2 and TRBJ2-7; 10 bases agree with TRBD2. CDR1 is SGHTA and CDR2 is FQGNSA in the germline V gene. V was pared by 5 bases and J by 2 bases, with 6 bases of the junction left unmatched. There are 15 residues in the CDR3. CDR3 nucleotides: TGTGCCAGCAGCACGGGACTAGCGCTAGCCTACGAGCAGTACTTC. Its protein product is CASSTGLALAYEQYF.

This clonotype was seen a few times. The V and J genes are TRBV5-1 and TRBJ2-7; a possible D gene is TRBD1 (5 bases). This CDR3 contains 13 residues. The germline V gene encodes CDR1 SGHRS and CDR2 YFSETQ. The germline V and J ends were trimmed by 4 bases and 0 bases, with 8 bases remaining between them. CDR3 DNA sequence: TGCGCCAGCAGCACGGACAACTCCTACGAGCAGTACTTC. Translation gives CASSTDNSYEQYF.

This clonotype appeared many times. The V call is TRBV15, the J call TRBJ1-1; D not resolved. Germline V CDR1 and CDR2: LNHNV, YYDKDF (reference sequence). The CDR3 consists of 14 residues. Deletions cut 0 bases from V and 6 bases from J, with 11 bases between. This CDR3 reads CATSRDSGLAEAFF. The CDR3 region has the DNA TGTGCCACCAGCAGAGATTCCGGGTTGGCTGAAGCTTTCTTT.

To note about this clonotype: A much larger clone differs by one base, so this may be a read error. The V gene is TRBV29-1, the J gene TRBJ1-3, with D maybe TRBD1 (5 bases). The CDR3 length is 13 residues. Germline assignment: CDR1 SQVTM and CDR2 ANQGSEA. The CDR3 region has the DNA TGCAGCGTTGAACGACAGTTCGGAATCACCATATATTTT. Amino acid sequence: CSVERQFGITIYF.

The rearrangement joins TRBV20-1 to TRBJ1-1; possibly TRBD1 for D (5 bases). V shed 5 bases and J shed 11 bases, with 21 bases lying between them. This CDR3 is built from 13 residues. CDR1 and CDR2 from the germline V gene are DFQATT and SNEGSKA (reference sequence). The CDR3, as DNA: TGCAGTGCTCTAAATCGGCAGGGTCTTATCGCTTTCTTT. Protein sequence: CSALNRQGLIAFF.

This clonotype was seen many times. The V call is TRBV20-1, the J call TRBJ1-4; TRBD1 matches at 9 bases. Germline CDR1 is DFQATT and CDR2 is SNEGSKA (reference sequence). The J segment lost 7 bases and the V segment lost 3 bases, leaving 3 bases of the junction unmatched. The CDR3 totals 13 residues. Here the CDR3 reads CSASYRGREKLFF. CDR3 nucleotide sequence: TGCAGTGCTAGTTACAGGGGGCGTGAAAAACTGTTTTTT.

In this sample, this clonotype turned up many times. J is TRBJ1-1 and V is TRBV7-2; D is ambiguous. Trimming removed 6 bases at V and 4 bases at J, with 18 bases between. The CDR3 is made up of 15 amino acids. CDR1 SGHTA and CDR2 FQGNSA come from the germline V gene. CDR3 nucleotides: TGTGCCAGCAGTCGGATCGGCGGCACCGGCACTGAAGCTTTCTTT. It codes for CASSRIGGTGTEAFF.